The source of this T cell receptor beta chain is a study of vaccination effects on CD4 cells after COVID-19. Some clones are missing from TCRdb's copy, which holds only in-frame ones; the method was immunoSEQ multiplex PCR. The profile shows approximately 29,000 clones, over 70% of them singletons. Trimming cost V 5 bases and J 3 bases, with 5 bases left between them. Germline CDR1 and CDR2: MDHEN and SYDVKM. CDR3 length: 11 amino acids. The culture ran for about eleven days before CD4+ T cells were isolated. Each participant received a vaccine that was either BNT162b2 or mRNA-1273, given as two doses. Turning to this clone: Its specificity is not known.

The gene calls are TRBV28 and TRBJ2-7; D not certain. The material sequenced was CD4+ T cells from PBMCs cultured without peptide, taken after COVID-19 vaccination. The receptor was isolated from a human donor who received a COVID-19 vaccine. The CDR3 DNA follows: TGTGCCAGCAGTACCGTCTACGAGCAGTACTTC. It is translated as CASSTVYEQYF.